This T cell receptor beta chain was captured by sequencing in a study of blood T cell repertoires in COVID-19. Study overall: COVID-19 samples, acute and convalescent, were from the United States, Italy and Spain. From T cells, B-cell-depleted T cells, or PBMCs came the material, which was cDNA or gDNA.

Methods used by the authors: For nucleated cells, counts were estimated from reference gene primer amplification. Profiled with immunoSEQ multiplex PCR; TCRdb holds only in-frame clones, not every one. D and trimming were read from the DNA, whereas the V and J calls and clone size are those reported in that table. The sample includes 240,000 or so clones, less than 90% of them seen just once. The junction had 5 bases not matched to a gene; V was cut back by 1 base and J by 4 bases. The CDR3 totals 16 residues. Germline V lookup: CDR1 LGHDT, CDR2 YNNKEL (reference sequence). The receptor comes from a man in his 60s with acute or convalescent COVID-19. This chain connects TRBV3-1 (or the pseudogene TRBV3-2) to TRBJ2-7; TRBD2 matches 12 bases. Material for sequencing was peripheral blood. The DNA of the CDR3 is TGTGCCAGCAGCCAAGGGTCTAGCGGGAGGGGTTACGAGCAGTACTTC. It yields the protein CASSQGSSGRGYEQYF.